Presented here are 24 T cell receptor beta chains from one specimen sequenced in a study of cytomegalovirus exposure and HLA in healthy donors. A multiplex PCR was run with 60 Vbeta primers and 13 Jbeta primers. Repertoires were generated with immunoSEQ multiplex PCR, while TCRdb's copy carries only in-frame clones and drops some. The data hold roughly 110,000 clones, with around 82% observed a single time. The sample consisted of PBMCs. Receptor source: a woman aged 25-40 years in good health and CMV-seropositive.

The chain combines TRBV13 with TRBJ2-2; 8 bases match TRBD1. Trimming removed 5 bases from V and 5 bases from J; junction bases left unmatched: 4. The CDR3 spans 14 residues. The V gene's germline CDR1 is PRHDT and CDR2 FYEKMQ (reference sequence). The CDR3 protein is CASSPRTGTGELFF. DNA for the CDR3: TGTGCCAGCAGCCCCCGGACAGGGACCGGGGAGCTGTTTTTT.

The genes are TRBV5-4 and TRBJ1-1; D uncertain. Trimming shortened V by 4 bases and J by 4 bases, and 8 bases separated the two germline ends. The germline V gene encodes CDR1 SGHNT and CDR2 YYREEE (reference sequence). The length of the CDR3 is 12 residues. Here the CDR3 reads CASSAVSTEAFF. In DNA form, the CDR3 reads TGTGCCAGCAGCGCGGTGAGCACTGAAGCTTTCTTT.

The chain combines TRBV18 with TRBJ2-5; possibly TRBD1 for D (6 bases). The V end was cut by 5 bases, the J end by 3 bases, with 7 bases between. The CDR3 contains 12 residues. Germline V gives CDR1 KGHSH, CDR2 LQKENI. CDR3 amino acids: CASSGGEETQYF. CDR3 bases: TGTGCCAGCTCAGGGGGCGAAGAGACCCAGTACTTC. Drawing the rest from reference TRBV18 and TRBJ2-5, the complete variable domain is NAGVMQNPRHLVRRRGQEARLRCSPMKGHSHVYWYRQLPEEGLKFMVYLQKENIIDESGMPKERFSAEFPKEGPSILRIQQVVRGDSAAYFCASSGGEETQYFGPGTRLLVL.

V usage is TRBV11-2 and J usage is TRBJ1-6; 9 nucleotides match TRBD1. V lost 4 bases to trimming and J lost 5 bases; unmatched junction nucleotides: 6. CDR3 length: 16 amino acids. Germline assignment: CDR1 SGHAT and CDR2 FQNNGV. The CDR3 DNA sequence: TGTGCCAGCAGCTACTGGGACAGGGACGATAATTCACCCCTCCACTTT. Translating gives CASSYWDRDDNSPLHF.

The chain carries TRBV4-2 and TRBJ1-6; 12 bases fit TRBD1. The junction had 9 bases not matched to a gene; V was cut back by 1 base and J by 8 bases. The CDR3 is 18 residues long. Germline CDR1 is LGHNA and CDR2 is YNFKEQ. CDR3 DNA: TGTGCCAGCAGCCAAGCTCCGGGACAGGGGGCGAGTGATTCACCCCTCCACTTT. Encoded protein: CASSQAPGQGASDSPLHF.

This CDR3 reads CASSGISYEQYF. Here the CDR3 DNA reads TGTGCCAGCTCAGGGATCTCCTACGAGCAGTACTTC. The chain uses TRBV11-3 and TRBJ2-7, with D perhaps TRBD1 (5 bases). The CDR3 covers 12 residues. V lost 8 bases to trimming and J lost 0 bases, with 8 bases between them. Germline-derived CDR1 and CDR2 are SGHNT and YENEEA.

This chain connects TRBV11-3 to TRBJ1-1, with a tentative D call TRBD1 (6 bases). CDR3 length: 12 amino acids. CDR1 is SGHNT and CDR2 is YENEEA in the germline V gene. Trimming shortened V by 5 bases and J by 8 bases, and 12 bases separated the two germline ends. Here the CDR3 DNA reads TGTGCCAGCAGCCCGATTGACAGGGAAGCTTTCTTT. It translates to CASSPIDREAFF.

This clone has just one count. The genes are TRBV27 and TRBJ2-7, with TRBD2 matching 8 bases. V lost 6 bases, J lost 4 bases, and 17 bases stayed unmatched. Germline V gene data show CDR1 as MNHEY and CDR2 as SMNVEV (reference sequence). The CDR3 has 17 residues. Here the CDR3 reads CASSQQLAASWGYEQYF. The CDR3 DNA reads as TGTGCCAGCAGCCAGCAACTAGCGGCATCCTGGGGGTACGAGCAGTACTTC.

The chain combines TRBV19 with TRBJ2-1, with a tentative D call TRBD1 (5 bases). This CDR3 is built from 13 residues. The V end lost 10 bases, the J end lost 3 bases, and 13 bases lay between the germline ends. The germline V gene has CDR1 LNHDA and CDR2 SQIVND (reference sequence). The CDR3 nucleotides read TGTGCCACCTCTGGGGCGGTCTACAATGAGCAGTTCTTC. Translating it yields CATSGAVYNEQFF.

The CDR3 protein is CASSPPAGGNQPQHF. The CDR3 nucleotides are TGTGCCAGCTCACCACCGGCAGGGGGAAATCAGCCCCAGCATTTT. The rearrangement uses TRBV18 and TRBJ1-5, with 7 bases aligning to TRBD1. This CDR3 is built from 15 residues. The V gene's germline CDR1 is KGHSH and CDR2 LQKENI. V was clipped by 0 bases and J by 4 bases; unmatched bases: 3.

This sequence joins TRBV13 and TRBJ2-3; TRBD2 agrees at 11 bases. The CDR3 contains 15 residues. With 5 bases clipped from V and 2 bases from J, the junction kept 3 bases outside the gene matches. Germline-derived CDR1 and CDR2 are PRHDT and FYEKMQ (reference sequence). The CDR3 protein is CASSQLAGDTDTQYF. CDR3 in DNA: TGTGCCAGCAGCCAACTAGCGGGGGACACAGATACGCAGTATTTT.

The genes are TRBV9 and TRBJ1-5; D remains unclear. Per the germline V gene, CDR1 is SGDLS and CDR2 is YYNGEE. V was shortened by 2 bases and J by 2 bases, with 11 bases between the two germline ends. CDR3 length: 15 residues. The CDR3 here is CASSVDHGGNQPQHF. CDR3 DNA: TGTGCCAGCAGCGTCGACCACGGGGGCAATCAGCCCCAGCATTTT.

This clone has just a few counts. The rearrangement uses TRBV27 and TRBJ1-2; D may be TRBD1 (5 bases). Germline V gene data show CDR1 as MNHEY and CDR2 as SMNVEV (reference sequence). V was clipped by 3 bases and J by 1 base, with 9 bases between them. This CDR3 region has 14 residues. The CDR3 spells CASSLGGLNYGYTF. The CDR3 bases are TGTGCCAGCAGTTTGGGGGGACTTAACTATGGCTACACCTTC.

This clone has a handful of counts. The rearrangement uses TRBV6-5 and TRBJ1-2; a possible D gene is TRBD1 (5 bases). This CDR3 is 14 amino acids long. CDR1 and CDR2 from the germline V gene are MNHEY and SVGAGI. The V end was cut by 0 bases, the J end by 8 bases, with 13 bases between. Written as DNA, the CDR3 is TGTGCCAGCAGTTACTCGGCGGGGGAGCGCGGCTACACCTTC. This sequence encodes CASSYSAGERGYTF.

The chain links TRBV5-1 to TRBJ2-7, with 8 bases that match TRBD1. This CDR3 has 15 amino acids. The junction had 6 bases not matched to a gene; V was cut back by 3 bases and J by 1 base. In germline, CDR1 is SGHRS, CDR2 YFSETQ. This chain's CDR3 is CASSSTGGSSYEQYF. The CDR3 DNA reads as TGCGCCAGCAGCTCTACAGGGGGGTCGTCCTACGAGCAGTACTTC.

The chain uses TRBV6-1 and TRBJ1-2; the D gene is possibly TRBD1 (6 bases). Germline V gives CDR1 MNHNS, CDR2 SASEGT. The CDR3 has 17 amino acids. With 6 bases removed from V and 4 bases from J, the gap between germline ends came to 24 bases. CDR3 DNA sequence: TGTGCCAGCAGGGAAACAGGGAAGGGCCCGGACGGCTATGGCTACACCTTC. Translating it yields CASRETGKGPDGYGYTF.

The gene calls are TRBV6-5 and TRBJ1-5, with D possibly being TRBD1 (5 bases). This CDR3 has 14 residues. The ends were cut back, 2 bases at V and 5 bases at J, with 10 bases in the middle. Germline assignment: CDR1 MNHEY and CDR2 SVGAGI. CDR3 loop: CASSYRQGDQPQHF. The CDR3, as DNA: TGTGCCAGCAGTTACCGGCAGGGCGATCAGCCCCAGCATTTT.

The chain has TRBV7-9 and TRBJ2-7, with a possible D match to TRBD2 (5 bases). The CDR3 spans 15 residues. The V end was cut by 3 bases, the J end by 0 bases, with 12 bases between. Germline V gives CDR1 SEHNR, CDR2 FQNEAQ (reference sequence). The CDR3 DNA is TGTGCCAGCAGCTTGTCCATCGGGGTCTCCTACGAGCAGTACTTC. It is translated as CASSLSIGVSYEQYF.

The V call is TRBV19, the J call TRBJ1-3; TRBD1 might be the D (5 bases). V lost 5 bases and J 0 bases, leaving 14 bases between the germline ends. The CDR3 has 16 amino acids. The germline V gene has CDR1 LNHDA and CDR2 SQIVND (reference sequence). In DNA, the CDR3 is TGTGCCAGTAGTGCGGGGGGGTGGAGCTCTGGAAACACCATATATTTT. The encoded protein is CASSAGGWSSGNTIYF.

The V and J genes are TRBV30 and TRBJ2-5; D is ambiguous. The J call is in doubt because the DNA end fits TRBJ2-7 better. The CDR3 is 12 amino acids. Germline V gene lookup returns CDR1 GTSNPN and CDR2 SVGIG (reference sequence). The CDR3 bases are TGTGCCTGGAGTGTAGCATCCTACGAGCAGTACTTC. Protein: CAWSVASYEQYF.

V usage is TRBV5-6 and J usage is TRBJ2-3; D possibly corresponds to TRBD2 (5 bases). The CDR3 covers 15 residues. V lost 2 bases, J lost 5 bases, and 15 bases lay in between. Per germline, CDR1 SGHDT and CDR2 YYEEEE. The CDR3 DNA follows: TGTGCCAGCAGCTTCGGAGAGGGTGGGAGAGATACGCAGTATTTT. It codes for CASSFGEGGRDTQYF.

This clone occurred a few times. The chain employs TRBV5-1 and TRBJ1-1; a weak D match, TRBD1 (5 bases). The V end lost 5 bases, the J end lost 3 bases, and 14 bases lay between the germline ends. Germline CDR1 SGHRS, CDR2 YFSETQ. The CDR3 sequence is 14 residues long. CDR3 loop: CASSRQGRDTEAFF. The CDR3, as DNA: TGCGCCAGCAGTAGGCAGGGCCGGGACACTGAAGCTTTCTTT.

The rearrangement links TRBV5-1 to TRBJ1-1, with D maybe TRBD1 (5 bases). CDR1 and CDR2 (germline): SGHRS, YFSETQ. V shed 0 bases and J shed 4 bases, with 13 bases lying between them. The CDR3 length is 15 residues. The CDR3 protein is CASSLAQGYSTEAFF. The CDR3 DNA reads TGCGCCAGCAGCTTGGCTCAGGGTTACAGCACTGAAGCTTTCTTT.

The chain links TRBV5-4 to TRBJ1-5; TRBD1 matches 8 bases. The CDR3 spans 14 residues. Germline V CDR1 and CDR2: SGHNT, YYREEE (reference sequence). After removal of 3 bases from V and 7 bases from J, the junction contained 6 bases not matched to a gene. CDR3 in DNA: TGTGCCAGCAGCTCGTCGACAGGGGCCCAGCCCCAGCATTTT. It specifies CASSSSTGAQPQHF. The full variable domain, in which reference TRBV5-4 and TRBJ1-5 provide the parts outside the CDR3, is ETGVTQSPTHLIKTRGQQVTLRCSSQSGHNTVSWYQQALGQGPQFIFQYYREEENGRGNFPPRFSGLQFPNYSSELNVNALELDDSALYLCASSSSTGAQPQHFGDGTRLSIL.